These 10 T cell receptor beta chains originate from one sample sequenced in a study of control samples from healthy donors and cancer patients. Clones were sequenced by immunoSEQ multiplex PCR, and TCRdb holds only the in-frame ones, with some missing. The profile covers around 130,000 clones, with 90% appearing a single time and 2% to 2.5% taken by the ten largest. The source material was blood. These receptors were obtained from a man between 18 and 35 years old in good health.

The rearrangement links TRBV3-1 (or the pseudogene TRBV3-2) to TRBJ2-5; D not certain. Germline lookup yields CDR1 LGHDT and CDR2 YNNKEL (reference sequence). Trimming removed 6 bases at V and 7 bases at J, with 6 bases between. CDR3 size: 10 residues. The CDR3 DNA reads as TGTGCCAGCAGTGAACGGACCCAGTACTTC. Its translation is CASSERTQYF.

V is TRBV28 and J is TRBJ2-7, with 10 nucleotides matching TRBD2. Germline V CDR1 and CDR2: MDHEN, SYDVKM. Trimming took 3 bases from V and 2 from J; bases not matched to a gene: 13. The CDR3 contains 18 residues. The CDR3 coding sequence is TGTGCCAGCAGTTTCTCGTACGCACTTAGCGGGGGGACCTACGAGCAGTACGTC. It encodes CASSFSYALSGGTYEQYV.

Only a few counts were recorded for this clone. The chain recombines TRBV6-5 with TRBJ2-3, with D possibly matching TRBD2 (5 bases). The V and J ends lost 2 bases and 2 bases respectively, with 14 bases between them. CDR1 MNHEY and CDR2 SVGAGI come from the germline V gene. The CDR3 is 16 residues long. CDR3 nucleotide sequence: TGTGCCAGCAGTTACACCCGACTACCCGACACAGATACGCAGTATTTT. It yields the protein CASSYTRLPDTDTQYF.

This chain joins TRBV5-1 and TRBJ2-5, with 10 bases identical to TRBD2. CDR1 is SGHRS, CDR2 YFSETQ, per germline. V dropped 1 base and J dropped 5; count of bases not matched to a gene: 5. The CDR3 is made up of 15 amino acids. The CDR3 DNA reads TGCGCCAGCAGCTTGTCCCAACTAGCGGGGGAGACCCAGTACTTC. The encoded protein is CASSLSQLAGETQYF. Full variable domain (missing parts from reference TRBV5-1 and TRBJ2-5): KAGVTQTPRYLIKTRGQQVTLSCSPISGHRSVSWYQQTPGQGLQFLFEYFSETQRNKGNFPGRFSGRQFSNSRSEMNVSTLELGDSALYLCASSLSQLAGETQYFGPGTRLLVL.

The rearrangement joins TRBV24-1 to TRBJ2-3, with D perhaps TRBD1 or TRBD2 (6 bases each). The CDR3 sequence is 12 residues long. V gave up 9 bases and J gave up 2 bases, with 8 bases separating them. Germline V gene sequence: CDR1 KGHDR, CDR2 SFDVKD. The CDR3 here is CATGGPTDTQYF. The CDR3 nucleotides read TGTGCCACCGGGGGGCCCACAGATACGCAGTATTTT.

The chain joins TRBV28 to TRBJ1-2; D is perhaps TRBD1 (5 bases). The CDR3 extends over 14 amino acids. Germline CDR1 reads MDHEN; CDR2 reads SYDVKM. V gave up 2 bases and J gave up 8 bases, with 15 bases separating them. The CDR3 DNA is TGTGCCAGCAGTTTAGAACAGGCTTCGGGAGGCTACACCTTC. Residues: CASSLEQASGGYTF.

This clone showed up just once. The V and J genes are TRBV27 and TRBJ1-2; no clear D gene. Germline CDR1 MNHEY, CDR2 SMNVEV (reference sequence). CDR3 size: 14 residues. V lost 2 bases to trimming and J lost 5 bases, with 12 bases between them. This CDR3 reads CASSLRRFSYGYTF. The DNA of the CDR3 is TGTGCCAGCAGTTTACGTCGGTTTTCTTATGGCTACACCTTC.

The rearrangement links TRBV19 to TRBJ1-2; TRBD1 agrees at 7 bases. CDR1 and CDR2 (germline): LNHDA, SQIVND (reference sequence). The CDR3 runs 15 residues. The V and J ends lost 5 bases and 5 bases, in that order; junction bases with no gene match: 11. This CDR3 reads CASSSGQLGSYGYTF. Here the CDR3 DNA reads TGTGCCAGTAGTTCGGGACAGCTAGGCTCATATGGCTACACCTTC.

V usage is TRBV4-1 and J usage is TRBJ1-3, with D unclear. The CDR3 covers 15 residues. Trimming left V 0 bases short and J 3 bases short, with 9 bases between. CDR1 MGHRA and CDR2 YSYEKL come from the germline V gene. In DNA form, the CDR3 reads TGCGCCAGCAGCCAAGATCCCAGGAATGGAAACACCATATATTTT. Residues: CASSQDPRNGNTIYF.

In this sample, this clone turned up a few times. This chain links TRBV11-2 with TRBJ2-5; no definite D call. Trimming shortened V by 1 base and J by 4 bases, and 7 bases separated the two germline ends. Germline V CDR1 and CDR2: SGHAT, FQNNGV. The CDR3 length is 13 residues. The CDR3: CASSLVRAETQYF. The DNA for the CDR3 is TGTGCCAGCAGCTTAGTCCGAGCAGAGACCCAGTACTTC.